This T cell receptor (beta chain) came from a study of T cells after yellow fever vaccination. V was pared by 4 bases and J by 2 bases, with 12 bases between. CDR1 and CDR2 (germline): SGHRS, YFSETQ. CDR3 length: 14 amino acids. The 5'RACE template-switching step produced TCR cDNA and added a universal primer site and UMIs. TCRdb recomputed calls from the 5' RACE reads with MiXCR, one row per CDR3 protein. Of around 250,000 distinct CDR3 sequences in the sample, less than 8.5% were seen once. This chain connects TRBV5-1 to TRBJ2-5; the D gene is possibly TRBD1 (6 bases). This sequence was found in a man aged 30 to 39 who received the YFV17D yellow fever vaccine. The specimen comprised CD4+ T cells sorted from PBMCs, sampled 15 days after the yellow fever booster vaccination. CDR3 DNA sequence: TGCGCCAGCAGCCTACAGGGTTTACAAGAGACCCAGTACTTC. Amino acids: CASSLQGLQETQYF.